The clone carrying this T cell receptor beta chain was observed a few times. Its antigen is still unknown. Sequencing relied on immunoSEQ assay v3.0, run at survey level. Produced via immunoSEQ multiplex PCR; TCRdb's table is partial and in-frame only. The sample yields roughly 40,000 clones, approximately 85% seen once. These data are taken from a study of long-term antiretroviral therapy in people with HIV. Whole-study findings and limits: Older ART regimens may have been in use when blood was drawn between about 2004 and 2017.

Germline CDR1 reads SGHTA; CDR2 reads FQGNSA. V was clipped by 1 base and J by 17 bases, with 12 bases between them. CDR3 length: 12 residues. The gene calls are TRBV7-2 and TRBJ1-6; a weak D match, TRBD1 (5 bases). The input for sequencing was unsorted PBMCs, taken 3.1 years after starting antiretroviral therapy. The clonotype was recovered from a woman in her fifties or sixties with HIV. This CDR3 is CASSLVKGLVHF. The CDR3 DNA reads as TGTGCCAGCAGCTTAGTTAAGGGGTTGGTCCACTTT.